What follows describes a single T cell receptor (beta chain). Germline V CDR1 and CDR2: LNHDA, SQIVND (reference sequence). Losses at the gene ends were 5 bases for V and 2 bases for J; bases not matched to a gene: 5. There are 14 residues in the CDR3. Sequencing was performed with immunoSEQ multiplex PCR; in TCRdb, only in-frame clones are kept and a portion is missing. There are tens of thousands of clones in the sample; about 91% occur only once, and about 2.7% lies in the top ten. The sample comes from a study of OX40 agonist ivuxolimab in advanced cancers. Study at large: The dose-escalation cohort was approximately 85% male, with a mean age of 60 years, ranging roughly 23 to 90.

This specimen consisted of CD4+ or CD8+ T cells sorted from blood, obtained in a trial of the OX40 agonist ivuxolimab. The TCR originated in an adult with an advanced solid tumor such as melanoma, head and neck, liver or kidney cancer. The chain recombines TRBV19 with TRBJ2-7; TRBD1 matches 8 bases. CDR3 bases: TGTGCCAGTAGTGGAAGGACAGGGCCCTACGAGCAGTACTTC. Its protein product is CASSGRTGPYEQYF.